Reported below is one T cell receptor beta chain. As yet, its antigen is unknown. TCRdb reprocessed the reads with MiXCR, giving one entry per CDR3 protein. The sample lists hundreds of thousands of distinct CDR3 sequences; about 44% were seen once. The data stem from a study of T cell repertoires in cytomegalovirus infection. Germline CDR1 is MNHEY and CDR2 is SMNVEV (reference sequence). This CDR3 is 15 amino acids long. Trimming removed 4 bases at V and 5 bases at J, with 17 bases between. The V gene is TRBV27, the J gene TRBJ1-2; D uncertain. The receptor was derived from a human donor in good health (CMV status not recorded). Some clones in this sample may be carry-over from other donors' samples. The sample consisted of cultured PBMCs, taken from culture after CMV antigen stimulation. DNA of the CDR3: TGTGCCAGCAGTTCCTCCGGGTTTAGGACTTATGGCTACACCTTC. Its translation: CASSSSGFRTYGYTF.